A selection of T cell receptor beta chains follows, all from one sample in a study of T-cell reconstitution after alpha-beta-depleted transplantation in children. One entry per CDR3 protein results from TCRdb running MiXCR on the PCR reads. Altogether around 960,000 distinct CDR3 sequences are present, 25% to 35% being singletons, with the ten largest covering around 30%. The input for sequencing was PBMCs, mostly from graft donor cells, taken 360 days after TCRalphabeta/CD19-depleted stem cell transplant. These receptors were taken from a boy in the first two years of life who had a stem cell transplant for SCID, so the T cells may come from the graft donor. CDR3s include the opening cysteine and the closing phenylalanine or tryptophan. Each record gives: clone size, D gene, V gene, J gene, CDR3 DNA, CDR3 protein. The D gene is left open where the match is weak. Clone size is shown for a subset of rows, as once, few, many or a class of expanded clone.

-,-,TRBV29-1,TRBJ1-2,TGCAGCGTTTTAGAGGGACCTCGCTATGGCTACACCTTC,CSVLEGPRYGYTF
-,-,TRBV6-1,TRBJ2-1,TGTGCCAGCAGGGGCAGGGTCGATGAGCAGTTCTTC,CASRGRVDEQFF
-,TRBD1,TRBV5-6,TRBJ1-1,TGTGCCAGCAGCCCTCACAGGGGAGCTGGGAGCACTGAAGCTTTCTTT,CASSPHRGAGSTEAFF
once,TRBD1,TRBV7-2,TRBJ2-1,TGTGCCAGCAGCTTAGAGGGGACAGACTACAATGAGCAGTTCTTC,CASSLEGTDYNEQFF
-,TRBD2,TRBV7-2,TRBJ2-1,TGTGCCAGCAGCTTAGGGGCGGGAGGGCCGAATGAGCAGTTCTTC,CASSLGAGGPNEQFF
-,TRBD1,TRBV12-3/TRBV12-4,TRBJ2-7,TGTGCCAGCAGCGGGACAGTTACCTACGAGCAGTACTTC,CASSGTVTYEQYF
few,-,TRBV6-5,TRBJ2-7,TGTGCCAGCAGTTACGGCCCGGGCGGCTACGAGCAGTACTTC,CASSYGPGGYEQYF
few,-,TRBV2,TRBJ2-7,TGTGCCAGCAGTGACCAGCACTCCTACGAGCAGTACTTC,CASSDQHSYEQYF
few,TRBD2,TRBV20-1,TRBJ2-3,TGCAGTGCGTCAGTTCTAGCGGTCGGTAGTGGTACGCAGTATTTT,CSASVLAVGSGTQYF
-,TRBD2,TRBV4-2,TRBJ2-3,TGTGCCAGCAGCCAAGGGCCTTCTACTAGCGGGGGGGTCCGAGATACGCAGTATTTT,CASSQGPSTSGGVRDTQYF
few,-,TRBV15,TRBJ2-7,TGTGCCACCAGCAGAGTTAATAAGGGGTGGGGATCCTACGAGCAGTACTTC,CATSRVNKGWGSYEQYF
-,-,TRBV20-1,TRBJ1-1,TGCAGTGCTATTCTCCATGAAGCTTTCTTT,CSAILHEAFF
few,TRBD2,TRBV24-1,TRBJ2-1,TGTGCCACCAGTGATCCTAGCGGGGGGAACAATGAGCAGTTCTTC,CATSDPSGGNNEQFF
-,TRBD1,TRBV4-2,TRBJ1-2,TGTGCCAGCAGCCCGGGGACAGCCAAAAGGGGAAACTATGGCTACACCTTC,CASSPGTAKRGNYGYTF
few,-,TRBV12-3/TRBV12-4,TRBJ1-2,TGTGCCAGCACCCTTATCCCCCTAGGGCCCCTCTATGGCTACACCTTC,CASTLIPLGPLYGYTF